Listed here are 19 T cell receptor beta chains from one sample, sequenced in a study of CD8+ T cells in alopecia areata. The treatment: oral pan-JAK inhibitor, 5-10 mg twice daily. TCR sequencing used cDNA made by reverse transcription of extracted RNA. The data were produced by immunoSEQ multiplex PCR, yet TCRdb's version contains in-frame clones alone and is incomplete. The table has about 90,000 clones, roughly 45% seen once. Sequences were derived from CD8+ T cells sorted from blood, sampled at week 24, from a patient treated with tofacitinib. Source of these receptors: a human donor with alopecia areata.

The V gene is TRBV9, the J gene TRBJ1-4, with D tentatively TRBD1 (6 bases). V lost 4 bases and J 7 bases, leaving 17 bases between the germline ends. The germline V gene has CDR1 SGDLS and CDR2 YYNGEE. The CDR3 extends over 15 amino acids. This CDR3 is CASSMTGTTFEKLFF. The CDR3, as DNA: TGTGCCAGCAGCATGACCGGGACAACTTTTGAAAAACTGTTTTTT.

The J gene is TRBJ1-3, the V gene TRBV4-1; D is unclear. The V end was cut by 4 bases, the J end by 4 bases, with 11 bases between. The CDR3 contains 14 residues. Germline assignment: CDR1 MGHRA and CDR2 YSYEKL. In nucleotides, the CDR3 is TGCGCCAGCAGCCCGACCTGGAGAGGAAACACCATATATTTT. Protein: CASSPTWRGNTIYF.

V and J are TRBV2 and TRBJ2-7; a weak D match, TRBD1 (6 bases). CDR3 length equals 14 residues. The germline V gene has CDR1 SNHLY and CDR2 FYNNEI. V was pared by 4 bases and J by 7 bases, with 17 bases between. Here the CDR3 DNA reads TGTGCCAGCAGTGCCGTTGAGGGGGTGTGGGAGCAGTACTTC. This sequence encodes CASSAVEGVWEQYF.

This clone turned up a few times. J is TRBJ2-7 and V is TRBV6-6, with D possibly matching TRBD2 (5 bases). The CDR3 has 13 amino acids. V dropped 7 bases and J dropped 0 bases, with 10 bases sitting between them. Germline lookup yields CDR1 MNHNY and CDR2 SVGAGI (reference sequence). In nucleotides, the CDR3 is TGTGCCAGCAATGACCTAGCCTCCTACGAGCAGTACTTC. Its protein is CASNDLASYEQYF.

This clone appeared a few times. The V and J genes are TRBV10-3 and TRBJ1-1, with 9 bases matching TRBD1. This CDR3 has 15 residues. From germline, CDR1 is ENHRY and CDR2 SYGVKD. The J segment lost 4 bases and the V segment lost 7 bases, leaving 10 bases of the junction unmatched. DNA for the CDR3: TGTGCCATCAACCCCGGGACAGGGATTCGCACTGAAGCTTTCTTT. It specifies CAINPGTGIRTEAFF.

The J gene is TRBJ1-5, the V gene TRBV30; TRBD1 matches at 10 bases. Trimming cost V 1 base and J 3 bases; bases outside gene matches: 3. The germline V gene has CDR1 GTSNPN and CDR2 SVGIG (reference sequence). CDR3 size: 15 residues. The CDR3 DNA reads as TGTGCCTGGAGTGAGGACAGGGGGTTCAATCAGCCCCAGCATTTT. This sequence encodes CAWSEDRGFNQPQHF.

The sample holds a few counts of this clone. The chain couples TRBV29-1 to TRBJ2-7; D is unclear. CDR3 length: 11 amino acids. Germline CDR1 is SQVTM and CDR2 is ANQGSEA. With 4 bases removed from V and 7 bases from J, the gap between germline ends came to 11 bases. CDR3 coding DNA: TGCAGCGTTGCCAGCAGTTATGAGCAGTACTTC. Translated, it gives CSVASSYEQYF.

The chain is built from TRBV5-1 and TRBJ2-1; D not certain. Trimming cost V 0 bases and J 7 bases, with 8 bases left between them. Germline CDR1 SGHRS, CDR2 YFSETQ. CDR3 length: 13 amino acids. Written as DNA, the CDR3 is TGCGCCAGCAGCTTGGCCCCTTTAAATGAGCAGTTCTTC. Its protein is CASSLAPLNEQFF.

The J gene is TRBJ2-7, the V gene TRBV2; maybe TRBD1 (6 bases). Trimming removed 5 bases from V and 4 bases from J, with 18 bases in between. The CDR3 runs 15 residues. Germline-derived CDR1 and CDR2 are SNHLY and FYNNEI. CDR3 region: CASSLRNRVAYEQYF. Written as DNA, the CDR3 is TGTGCCAGCAGTCTCCGTAACAGGGTTGCTTACGAGCAGTACTTC. The full variable domain, completed using reference TRBV2 and TRBJ2-7, is EPEVTQTPSHQVTQMGQEVILRCVPISNHLYFYWYRQILGQKVEFLVSFYNNEISEKSEIFDDQFSVERPDGSNFTLKIRSTKLEDSAMYFCASSLRNRVAYEQYFGPGTRLTVT.

The CDR3 spells CSGLAGYVDTQYF. The CDR3 coding sequence is TGCAGCGGCCTAGCGGGATATGTTGATACGCAGTATTTT. The J gene is TRBJ2-3, the V gene TRBV29-1, with 9 bases that match TRBD2. This CDR3 has 13 amino acids. Germline V gene lookup returns CDR1 SQVTM and CDR2 ANQGSEA. V shed 7 bases, J shed 6 bases, and the junction held 8 bases outside the gene matches.

This clone was observed a few times. The sample has other DNA sequences that encode this CDR3 too. The J gene is TRBJ2-7, the V gene TRBV19; D gene ambiguous. The CDR3 length is 12 residues. CDR1 and CDR2 from the germline V gene are LNHDA and SQIVND (reference sequence). Trimming left V 5 bases short and J 3 bases short, with 8 bases between. The CDR3 region is CASSPSSYEQYF. DNA of the CDR3: TGTGCCAGTAGTCCCTCGAGCTACGAGCAGTACTTC. Variable domain in full (rest from reference TRBV19 and TRBJ2-7): DGGITQSPKYLFRKEGQNVTLSCEQNLNHDAMYWYRQDPGQGLRLIYYSQIVNDFQKGDIAEGYSVSREKKESFPLTVTSAQKNPTAFYLCASSPSSYEQYFGPGTRLTVT.

The chain is built from TRBV19 and TRBJ2-3; the D is unclear. Germline CDR1 and CDR2: LNHDA and SQIVND (reference sequence). The CDR3 is 13 residues long. V shed 3 bases and J shed 5 bases, with 9 bases lying between them. DNA for the CDR3: TGTGCCAGTAGTATCGACCTAAGAGATACGCAGTATTTT. Residues: CASSIDLRDTQYF. Using reference TRBV19 and TRBJ2-3 for the parts outside the CDR3, the full variable domain is DGGITQSPKYLFRKEGQNVTLSCEQNLNHDAMYWYRQDPGQGLRLIYYSQIVNDFQKGDIAEGYSVSREKKESFPLTVTSAQKNPTAFYLCASSIDLRDTQYFGPGTRLTVL.

This chain joins TRBV4-1 and TRBJ2-7; a weak D match, TRBD2 (6 bases). Germline V gene data show CDR1 as MGHRA and CDR2 as YSYEKL. The CDR3 spans 14 residues. Trimming took 1 base from V and 0 from J, leaving 7 bases between them. CDR3 amino acids: CASSQGGLSYEQYF. The DNA for the CDR3 is TGCGCCAGCAGCCAAGGGGGACTCTCCTACGAGCAGTACTTC.

This clone came up a few times. This chain uses TRBV11-2 with TRBJ2-7, with a weak D call TRBD2 (6 bases). V dropped 3 bases and J dropped 2 bases, with 8 bases sitting between them. Germline V gene data show CDR1 as SGHAT and CDR2 as FQNNGV. The CDR3 is 13 amino acids. CDR3 sequence (DNA): TGTGCCAGCAGCTTGGGAGGACCCTACGAGCAGTACTTC. Protein sequence: CASSLGGPYEQYF.

The chain recombines TRBV11-2 with TRBJ2-1; TRBD1 aligns across 10 bases. The J segment lost 8 bases and the V segment lost 5 bases, leaving 3 bases of the junction unmatched. Germline V lookup: CDR1 SGHAT, CDR2 FQNNGV. The CDR3 has 13 residues. In DNA form, the CDR3 reads TGTGCCAGCAGCCAAGGACAGGGGGATGAGCAGTTCTTC. It is translated as CASSQGQGDEQFF.

The chain is built from TRBV6-6 and TRBJ1-1; D is unresolved. V was pared by 7 bases and J by 2 bases, with 11 bases between. The CDR3 consists of 13 residues. Germline lookup yields CDR1 MNHNY and CDR2 SVGAGI (reference sequence). CDR3 DNA: TGTGCCAGCATAAGGAATTCAAACACTGAAGCTTTCTTT. It is translated as CASIRNSNTEAFF.

In DNA, the CDR3 is TGTGCCAGTGGTGTGAAGCGGGAAAACACCGGGGAGCTGTTTTTT. Amino acid sequence: CASGVKRENTGELFF. The chain combines TRBV2 with TRBJ2-2, with 7 bases lining up with TRBD2. The CDR3 has 15 residues. The germline gives CDR1 SNHLY, CDR2 FYNNEI. Trimming at V came to 9 bases and at J to 2 bases, leaving 9 bases not matched to a gene.

This clone came up a few times. The chain has TRBV7-9 and TRBJ2-7, with D perhaps TRBD1 (5 bases). Germline values: CDR1 SEHNR, CDR2 FQNEAQ (reference sequence). The V end was cut by 5 bases, the J end by 0 bases, with 14 bases between. This CDR3 region has 15 residues. CDR3 sequence: CASSPDTTLSYEQYF. CDR3 nucleotides: TGTGCCAGCAGCCCGGACACCACGCTCTCCTACGAGCAGTACTTC.

This chain links TRBV6-1 with TRBJ1-1; no reliable D call. V was cut by 6 bases and J by 2 bases, with 10 bases left in between. Germline V gene data show CDR1 as MNHNS and CDR2 as SASEGT. The CDR3 sequence is 13 residues long. DNA for the CDR3: TGTGCCAGCAGGAGGACGAGAAACACTGAAGCTTTCTTT. Its translation: CASRRTRNTEAFF.